These 24 T cell receptor beta chains originate from one sample sequenced in a study of vaccination effects on CD4 cells after COVID-19. The antigens these receptors bind are not known. The repertoire was sequenced with immunoSEQ multiplex PCR; TCRdb's copy has only in-frame clones and lacks some. The sample lists roughly 52,000 clones, roughly two thirds seen once, with about 18% in the top ten. ViraFEST used viral peptide pools to expand antigen-specific CD4+ T cells before sequencing. Culture lasted about ten days before CD4+ T cell isolation. Vaccinated participants had no history of SARS-CoV-2 infection and tested negative for nucleocapsid antibodies. Sequenced material: CD4+ T cells from PBMCs cultured with SARS-CoV-2 spike peptides, taken before COVID-19 vaccination. These receptors all come from a human donor who received a COVID-19 vaccine.

V usage is TRBV7-2 and J usage is TRBJ2-1; 12 bases fit TRBD2. Germline V gives CDR1 SGHTA, CDR2 FQGNSA. The CDR3 runs 19 residues. J lost 1 base, V lost 5 bases, and 12 bases had no gene match. The chain's CDR3 is CASSRRLAGGPESYNEQFF. The DNA of the CDR3 is TGTGCCAGCAGCCGCCGGCTAGCGGGGGGGCCGGAGTCCTACAATGAGCAGTTCTTC. The full variable domain, its missing parts supplied by reference TRBV7-2 and TRBJ2-1, is GAGVSQSPSNKVTEKGKDVELRCDPISGHTALYWYRQSLGQGLEFLIYFQGNSAPDKSGLPSDRFSAERTGGSVSTLTIQRTQQEDSAVYLCASSRRLAGGPESYNEQFFGPGTRLTVL.

The genes are TRBV6-5 and TRBJ2-7; TRBD2 aligns across 8 bases. V shed 6 bases and J 1 base; nucleotides not matched to a gene: 8. The germline V gene has CDR1 MNHEY and CDR2 SVGAGI. This CDR3 region has 15 residues. The CDR3 loop is CASRALAGGSYEQYF. The CDR3 nucleotides read TGTGCCAGCAGAGCTCTCGCGGGAGGTTCCTACGAGCAGTACTTC.

Only a few counts were recorded for this clone. J is TRBJ1-5 and V is TRBV27, with a tentative D call TRBD1 (5 bases). Per the germline V gene, CDR1 is MNHEY and CDR2 is SMNVEV (reference sequence). V dropped 4 bases and J dropped 2 bases, with 21 bases sitting between them. CDR3 size: 18 residues. The CDR3 sequence is CASSSLGGVGGGNQPQHF. The CDR3 DNA reads as TGTGCCAGCAGTTCCCTCGGAGGTGTGGGGGGTGGCAATCAGCCCCAGCATTTT.

This clone showed up just a few times. Written as DNA, the CDR3 is TGTGCCTGGACCACTGACAGGGGAGGGGGCTACACCTTC. The encoded protein is CAWTTDRGGGYTF. The rearrangement links TRBV30 to TRBJ1-2; the match to TRBD1 covers 8 bases. V gave up 4 bases and J gave up 8 bases; unmatched junction bases: 9. CDR3 length: 13 residues. Germline V gene lookup returns CDR1 GTSNPN and CDR2 SVGIG (reference sequence).

The chain links TRBV6-5 to TRBJ2-5; 7 bases fit TRBD2. Germline lookup yields CDR1 MNHEY and CDR2 SVGAGI. The CDR3 spans 16 residues. V was clipped by 0 bases and J by 2 bases; unmatched bases: 6. CDR3 nucleotides: TGTGCCAGCAGTTACTCAGGGGCTAGCGGACAAGAGACCCAGTACTTC. It is translated as CASSYSGASGQETQYF.

The table lists this clone with a few counts. The junction shows a germline mismatch at one end, possibly a read error. The V and J genes are TRBV9 and TRBJ2-1; 14 bases are a match to TRBD2. Germline V gene sequence: CDR1 SGDLS, CDR2 YYNGEE. The CDR3 is 15 residues long. Here the CDR3 DNA reads TGTGCCAGCAGCCGCCCTCGGACTAGCGGGAGGAATAAGGTCTTC. It encodes CASSRPRTSGRNKVF.

The rearrangement links TRBV7-9 to TRBJ2-2; D might be TRBD2 (5 bases). The V and J ends lost 5 bases and 1 base respectively, with 14 bases between them. This CDR3 spans 16 amino acids. Germline CDR1 is SEHNR and CDR2 is FQNEAQ (reference sequence). The CDR3 spells CASSRFGLLNTGELFF. CDR3 bases: TGTGCCAGCAGCCGTTTCGGACTGCTGAACACCGGGGAGCTGTTTTTT.

The genes are TRBV7-9 and TRBJ2-7; 11 nucleotides agree with TRBD1. The CDR3 is 15 residues long. The trim removed 4 bases at V and 0 bases at J, leaving 2 bases unmatched. Germline V gene lookup returns CDR1 SEHNR and CDR2 FQNEAQ (reference sequence). The CDR3: CASSSGTGGSYEQYF. The CDR3 DNA is TGTGCCAGCAGCTCTGGGACAGGGGGCTCCTACGAGCAGTACTTC. Together with reference TRBV7-9 and TRBJ2-7, the CDR3 gives the full variable domain: DTGVSQNPRHKITKRGQNVTFRCDPISEHNRLYWYRQTLGQGPEFLTYFQNEAQLEKSRLLSDRFSAERPKGSFSTLEIQRTEQGDSAMYLCASSSGTGGSYEQYFGPGTRLTVT.

The chain employs TRBV19 and TRBJ2-7, with a weak D call TRBD1 (6 bases). CDR1 and CDR2 from the germline V gene are LNHDA and SQIVND (reference sequence). The CDR3 is made up of 13 amino acids. V was pared by 5 bases and J by 2 bases, with 10 bases between. The CDR3: CASSATGPYEQYF. Written as DNA, the CDR3 is TGTGCCAGTAGTGCCACAGGGCCCTACGAGCAGTACTTC.

Concerning this clone: Other DNA sequences in this sample translate to the same CDR3. The chain uses TRBV18 and TRBJ1-2; 9 bases agree with TRBD1. The CDR3 totals 13 residues. CDR1 and CDR2 from the germline V gene are KGHSH and LQKENI. J lost 4 bases, V lost 3 bases, and 0 bases had no gene match. CDR3 loop: CASSPDRGYGYTF. CDR3 in DNA: TGTGCCAGCTCACCGGACAGGGGCTATGGCTACACCTTC.

The chain recombines TRBV5-8 with TRBJ2-1, with a tentative D call TRBD1 (6 bases). Deletions cut 0 bases from V and 4 bases from J, with 20 bases between. Germline lookup yields CDR1 SGHTS and CDR2 YDEGEE. The CDR3 runs to 18 residues. As DNA, the CDR3 is TGTGCCAGCAGCTTGGTGTCTGGGGGCCGACCAACATACAATGAGCAGTTCTTC. Its translation: CASSLVSGGRPTYNEQFF. The variable domain in full, completed from reference TRBV5-8 and TRBJ2-1, reads EAGVTQSPTHLIKTRGQQATLRCSPISGHTSVYWYQQALGLGLQFLLWYDEGEERNRGNFPPRFSGRQFPNYSSELNVNALELEDSALYLCASSLVSGGRPTYNEQFFGPGTRLTVL.

The V gene is TRBV6-2 or TRBV6-3, the J gene TRBJ1-5; the D gene is possibly TRBD1 (6 bases). The CDR3 is made up of 14 amino acids. Germline values: CDR1 MNHEY, CDR2 SVGEGT. Trimming removed 6 bases at V and 4 bases at J, with 13 bases between. The CDR3 loop is CASSRGGGNQPQHF. The CDR3 nucleotides read TGTGCCAGCAGCCGTGGAGGGGGAAATCAGCCCCAGCATTTT.

The chain is built from TRBV28 and TRBJ2-7, with D unclear. Germline V CDR1 and CDR2: MDHEN, SYDVKM. V was trimmed by 4 bases and J by 5 bases, leaving 6 bases between them. This CDR3 is 11 amino acids long. Here the CDR3 reads CASSSYNEQYF. As DNA, the CDR3 is TGTGCCAGCAGTTCCTATAACGAGCAGTACTTC.

The J gene is TRBJ2-7, the V gene TRBV10-1; weak D call: TRBD2 (7 bases). The V gene's germline CDR1 is WNHNN and CDR2 SYGVQD (reference sequence). V lost 8 bases, J lost 7 bases, and 18 bases lay in between. The CDR3 runs 13 residues. In DNA, the CDR3 is TGCGCCAGCTCGGTGGGGGGGGGCTGGGAGCAGTACTTC. As protein: CASSVGGGWEQYF.

This chain links TRBV28 with TRBJ2-7; 10 positions match TRBD2. V lost 10 bases, J lost 0 bases, and 12 bases stayed unmatched. Germline V gene data show CDR1 as MDHEN and CDR2 as SYDVKM. The CDR3 has 16 amino acids. The CDR3 DNA sequence: TGTGCCACCCAATCCCCTAGCGGGAGAGGCTCCTACGAGCAGTACTTC. Translation: CATQSPSGRGSYEQYF.

V is TRBV4-3 and J is TRBJ1-1; TRBD1 is a possible D gene (5 bases). The ends were cut back, 0 bases at V and 5 bases at J, with 13 bases in the middle. The CDR3 is 15 amino acids. Looked up from germline, CDR1 is LGHNA and CDR2 is YSLEER. CDR3 amino acids: CASSQDRGLGTEAFF. The CDR3, as DNA: TGCGCCAGCAGCCAAGATCGGGGACTAGGGACTGAAGCTTTCTTT.

The V call is TRBV2, the J call TRBJ1-1; the match to TRBD1 covers 7 bases. CDR3 length: 13 amino acids. Trimming took 4 bases from V and 6 from J; bases not matched to a gene: 5. Per germline, CDR1 SNHLY and CDR2 FYNNEI. The CDR3 nucleotides are TGTGCCAGCAGTGTAAGGGGGCGCGCTGAAGCTTTCTTT. Translated: CASSVRGRAEAFF.

This rearrangement joins TRBV10-3 to TRBJ2-3, with 9 bases lining up with TRBD1. The CDR3 extends over 14 amino acids. CDR1 ENHRY and CDR2 SYGVKD come from the germline V gene. With 10 bases clipped from V and 0 bases from J, the junction kept 5 bases outside the gene matches. The DNA for the CDR3 is TGTGCCAGCTCGGACAGGGGTAGCACAGATACGCAGTATTTT. Its protein is CASSDRGSTDTQYF.

This rearrangement joins TRBV30 to TRBJ1-3, with D possibly TRBD1 on 5 matching bases. CDR1 and CDR2 from the germline V gene are GTSNPN and SVGIG (reference sequence). Trimming shortened V by 2 bases and J by 0 bases, and 11 bases separated the two germline ends. The CDR3 spans 15 residues. CDR3 residues: CAWSWGKVSGNTIYF. The CDR3 DNA reads as TGTGCCTGGAGTTGGGGGAAAGTCTCTGGAAACACCATATATTTT. Full variable domain (outside the CDR3, taken from reference TRBV30 and TRBJ1-3): SQTIHQWPATLVQPVGSPLSLECTVEGTSNPNLYWYRQAAGRGLQLLFYSVGIGQISSEVPQNLSASRPQDRQFILSSKKLLLSDSGFYLCAWSWGKVSGNTIYFGEGSWLTVV.

The gene calls are TRBV6-5 and TRBJ2-5; D gene uncertain. Germline CDR1 MNHEY, CDR2 SVGAGI. Trimming left V 6 bases short and J 2 bases short, with 13 bases between. The CDR3 is made up of 14 amino acids. The DNA for the CDR3 is TGTGCCAGCAGGACCAGGCCCCCTCAAGAGACCCAGTACTTC. Encoded protein: CASRTRPPQETQYF.

The rearrangement joins TRBV6-5 to TRBJ1-1; 7 bases align to TRBD1. The CDR3 totals 13 residues. V shed 6 bases, J shed 6 bases, and the junction held 7 bases outside the gene matches. Germline CDR1 is MNHEY and CDR2 is SVGAGI. CDR3 in DNA: TGTGCCAGCAGGCGACAGGGATATTCTGAAGCTTTCTTT. Translated, it gives CASRRQGYSEAFF.

The genes are TRBV21-1 and TRBJ2-7; the table names TRBD2, a call not compared with the DNA. TRBV21-1 corresponds to a pseudogene. The CDR3 is 19 amino acids. CDR3 loop: CASSKVPWTSGITTYEQYF. For the CDR3, the DNA is TGTGCCAGCAGCAAAGTTCCCTGGACTAGCGGGATTACAACCTACGAGCAGTACTTC.

This clone was observed at least ten times. CDR3 nucleotides: TGCAGCGTTGGACAGGGAGCCCCTGAAGCTTTCTTT. Translating gives CSVGQGAPEAFF. The genes are TRBV29-1 and TRBJ1-1; TRBD1 matches at 7 bases. The CDR3 runs to 12 residues. Germline lookup yields CDR1 SQVTM and CDR2 ANQGSEA. V trimming: 4 bases; J trimming: 6 bases; junction bases outside the gene matches: 5.

CDR3 sequence reads: CASSEIRVASGGSYNEQFF. In nucleotides, the CDR3 is TGCGCCAGCAGTGAGATTAGGGTCGCTAGCGGGGGTTCCTACAATGAGCAGTTCTTC. The chain joins TRBV10-2 to TRBJ2-1, with TRBD2 identical over 10 bases. The trim removed 2 bases at V and 1 base at J, leaving 11 bases unmatched. The germline V gene encodes CDR1 WSHSY and CDR2 SAAADI. This CDR3 region has 19 residues.